A selection of T cell receptor beta chains follows, all from one sample in a study of cytomegalovirus exposure and HLA in healthy donors. The data were produced by immunoSEQ multiplex PCR, yet TCRdb's version contains in-frame clones alone and is incomplete. The repertoire holds about 120,000 clones, with 75% as singletons. The sample was PBMCs. Receptor source: a woman in her thirties or forties in good health and CMV-seropositive. CDR3s include the opening cysteine and the closing phenylalanine or tryptophan. Each record gives: J gene, CDR3 length, V gene, CDR3 protein.

TRBJ2-2 17 TRBV2 CASSHPSGRANTGELFF
TRBJ1-1 13 TRBV9 CASSSTVNTEAFF
TRBJ2-7 15 TRBV21-1 CASSKAQGAAYEQYF
TRBJ2-1 15 TRBV7-9 CATGGGPQPYNEQFF
TRBJ2-1 20 TRBV5-8 CASSFRLAGGYYSSYNEQFF
TRBJ1-2 13 TRBV30 CAWSRTQAYGYTF
TRBJ1-4 15 TRBV6-5 CASRQLTGGSEKLFF
TRBJ1-2 14 TRBV5-4 CASSLGDRVYGYTF
TRBJ2-1 14 TRBV6-5 CASSYPGGGNEQFF
TRBJ1-2 15 TRBV4-3 CASSHYRDRPYGYTF
TRBJ2-7 11 TRBV5-8 CASSQKQEQYF
TRBJ2-5 13 TRBV10-2 CAVQQEFQETQYF
TRBJ1-1 17 TRBV7-9 CASSTRLPGQVNTEAFF